This T cell receptor (beta chain) was identified during a study of blood T cell repertoires in COVID-19. Looked up from germline, CDR1 is SGHDT and CDR2 is YYEEEE. V lost 4 bases to trimming and J lost 3 bases; unmatched junction nucleotides: 6. The CDR3 runs to 16 residues. The assay was immunoSEQ multiplex PCR, and TCRdb's table has in-frame clones only and misses some. The data hold 80,000 to 95,000 clones, with 81% observed a single time. Sequenced sample: peripheral blood. This rearrangement joins TRBV5-6 to TRBJ2-1; 11 bases map to TRBD2. This sequence was found in a man older than 75 with acute or convalescent COVID-19. The CDR3 here is CASSPGTSGFYNEQFF. CDR3 DNA sequence: TGTGCCAGCAGCCCGGGGACTAGCGGATTCTACAATGAGCAGTTCTTC.